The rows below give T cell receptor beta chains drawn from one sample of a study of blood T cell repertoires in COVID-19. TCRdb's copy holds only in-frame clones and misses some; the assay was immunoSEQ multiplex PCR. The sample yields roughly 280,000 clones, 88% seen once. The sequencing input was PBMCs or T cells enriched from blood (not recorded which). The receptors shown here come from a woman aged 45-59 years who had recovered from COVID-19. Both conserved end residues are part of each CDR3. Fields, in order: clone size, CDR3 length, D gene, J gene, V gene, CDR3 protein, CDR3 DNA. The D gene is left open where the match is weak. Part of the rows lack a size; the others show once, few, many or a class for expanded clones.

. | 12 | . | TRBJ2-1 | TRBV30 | CAWSQAGNEQFF | TGTGCCTGGAGTCAGGCGGGCAATGAGCAGTTCTTC
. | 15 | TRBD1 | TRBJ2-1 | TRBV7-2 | CASSLEGTAYNEQFF | TGTGCCAGCAGCTTAGAAGGGACAGCCTACAATGAGCAGTTCTTC
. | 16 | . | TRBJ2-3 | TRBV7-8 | CASSLGAGMVADTQYF | TGTGCCAGCAGCTTAGGCGCAGGAATGGTTGCAGATACGCAGTATTTT
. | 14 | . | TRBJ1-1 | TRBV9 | CASSPRGGAAEAFF | TGTGCCAGCAGCCCCCGGGGGGGGGCGGCTGAAGCTTTCTTT
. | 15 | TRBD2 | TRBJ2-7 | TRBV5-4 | CASSASSGRVNEQYF | TGTGCCAGCAGCGCAAGTAGCGGGAGAGTCAACGAGCAGTACTTC
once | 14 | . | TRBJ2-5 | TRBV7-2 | CASSLEGKKETQYF | TGTGCCAGCAGCTTAGAGGGGAAGAAGGAGACCCAGTACTTC
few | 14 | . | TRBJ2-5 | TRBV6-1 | CASSEPTGQETQYF | TGTGCCAGCAGTGAACCCACAGGGCAAGAGACCCAGTACTTC
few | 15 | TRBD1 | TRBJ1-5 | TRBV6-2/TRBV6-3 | CASSYRQGANQPQHF | TGTGCCAGCAGTTACAGACAGGGGGCCAATCAGCCCCAGCATTTT
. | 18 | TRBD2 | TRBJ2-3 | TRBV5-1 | CASWNPGLAGGNSDTQYF | TGCGCCAGCTGGAATCCGGGACTAGCGGGAGGAAACTCAGATACGCAGTATTTT
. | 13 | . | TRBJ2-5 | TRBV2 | CASSGQAQETQYF | TGTGCCAGCAGTGGACAGGCCCAAGAGACCCAGTACTTC
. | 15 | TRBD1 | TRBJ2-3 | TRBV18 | CASSQTGLSSDTQYF | TGTGCCAGCTCACAGACAGGGTTATCATCAGATACGCAGTATTTT
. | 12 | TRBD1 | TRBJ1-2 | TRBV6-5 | CASWTGVYGYTF | TGTGCCAGTTGGACAGGGGTCTATGGCTACACCTTC
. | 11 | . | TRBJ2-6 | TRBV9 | CASWDNNVLTF | TGTGCCAGCTGGGACAACAACGTCCTGACTTTC
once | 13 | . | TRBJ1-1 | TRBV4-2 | CASRISRNTEAFF | TGTGCCAGCCGCATATCTAGGAACACTGAAGCTTTCTTT
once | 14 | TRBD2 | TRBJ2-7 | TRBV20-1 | CSASSSGGGLEQYF | TGCAGTGCTAGTTCTAGCGGAGGAGGTCTCGAGCAGTACTTC
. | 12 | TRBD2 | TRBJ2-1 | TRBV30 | CASGLVGGEQFF | TGTGCCTCTGGACTAGTCGGCGGTGAGCAGTTCTTC
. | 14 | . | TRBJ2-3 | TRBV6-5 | CASSTRTATDTQYF | TGTGCCAGCAGTACAAGGACAGCCACAGATACGCAGTATTTT
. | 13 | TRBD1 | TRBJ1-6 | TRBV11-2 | CASSWGQGVPLHF | TGTGCCAGCAGCTGGGGACAGGGGGTTCCCCTCCACTTT
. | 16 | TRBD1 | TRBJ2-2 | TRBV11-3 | CASSPGQGMNTGELFF | TGTGCCAGCAGCCCAGGACAGGGGATGAACACCGGGGAGCTGTTTTTT
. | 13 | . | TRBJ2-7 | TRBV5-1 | CASSLVRGYEQYF | TGCGCCAGCAGTTTGGTCAGGGGATACGAGCAGTACTTC
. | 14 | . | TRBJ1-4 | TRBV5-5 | CASRGHSTNEKLFF | TGTGCCAGCAGGGGACACTCAACTAATGAAAAACTGTTTTTT
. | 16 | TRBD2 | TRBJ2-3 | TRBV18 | CASSARTSGSADTQYF | TGTGCCAGCTCGGCTCGGACTAGCGGGAGCGCAGATACGCAGTATTTT